Listed here are 24 T cell receptor beta chains from one sample, sequenced in a study of neurological immune-mediated disorders (dated by TCRdb to between 2019 and 2020). Libraries were prepared through 5' RACE. Sequencing used an Illumina HiSeq 2500. TCRdb reprocessed the public reads (quality trimming at Q25 with fastp, clone calling with MiXCR) and kept in-frame beta chains. Each entry merges the rows of one CDR3 protein and shows their most common DNA and genes. The sample yields some 87,000 distinct CDR3 sequences; 5.8% were counted once. Over 7% of the sample rests with the top ten. The time point label, read with the paper, signifies: longitudinal time-point 2. Sequencing input: PBMCs. All receptors come from a woman aged 55 to 70 with multiple sclerosis.

This clonotype was seen only a few times. The genes are TRBV5-1 and TRBJ2-1; D gene ambiguous. Trimming removed 2 bases at V and 6 bases at J, with 12 bases between. The CDR3 consists of 14 residues. Germline assignment: CDR1 SGHRS and CDR2 YFSETQ. The CDR3 is CASSFGSNGNEQFF. The CDR3 DNA follows: TGCGCCAGCAGCTTCGGTTCGAATGGCAATGAGCAGTTCTTC.

This clonotype was counted ten times or more. This sequence joins TRBV6-5 and TRBJ1-1, with D possibly being TRBD1 (5 bases). This CDR3 has 15 amino acids. CDR1 is MNHEY and CDR2 is SVGAGI in the germline V gene. Trimming cost V 6 bases and J 0 bases, with 14 bases left between them. The CDR3 region has the DNA TGTGCCAGCAGCCCCTCGGGACGGATGAACACTGAAGCTTTCTTT. Its translation: CASSPSGRMNTEAFF.

This clonotype has ten or more counts. Its ends do not fully match the called genes, so a read error is possible. This chain links TRBV5-6 with TRBJ1-2; no reliable D call. Per the germline V gene, CDR1 is SGHDT and CDR2 is YYEEEE. The CDR3 is 13 residues long. The CDR3, as DNA: TGTGCCAGCACCTTGGGAGGAGACTATGGCTACACCTTC. Translating gives CASTLGGDYGYTF.

This clonotype was seen repeatedly, ten times or more. The V call is TRBV4-1, the J call TRBJ2-7, with D maybe TRBD1 (6 bases). The germline V and J ends were trimmed by 2 bases and 6 bases, with 11 bases remaining between them. This CDR3 comprises 13 residues. Looked up from germline, CDR1 is MGHRA and CDR2 is YSYEKL. As DNA, the CDR3 is TGCGCCAGCAGCCAACACACAGGGAGCGAGCAGTACTTC. Its protein product is CASSQHTGSEQYF.

In this sample, this clonotype turned up many times. The rearrangement joins TRBV3-1 to TRBJ1-2, with a weak D call TRBD1 (6 bases). Trimming cost V 0 bases and J 3 bases, with 8 bases left between them. This CDR3 is built from 14 residues. Per germline, CDR1 LGHDT and CDR2 YNNKEL (reference sequence). The CDR3 is CASSQERGHYGYTF. Written as DNA, the CDR3 is TGTGCCAGCAGCCAAGAGCGGGGGCACTATGGCTACACCTTC.

This clonotype was seen at least ten times. The V and J genes are TRBV5-1 and TRBJ2-1; unclear D gene. The ends were cut back, 3 bases at V and 7 bases at J, with 8 bases in the middle. This CDR3 has 12 residues. Germline V lookup: CDR1 SGHRS, CDR2 YFSETQ. The CDR3 coding sequence is TGCGCCAGCAGCTCCCCCCTAAATGAGCAGTTCTTC. Amino acid sequence: CASSSPLNEQFF.

The gene calls are TRBV25-1 and TRBJ2-5; 8 bases map to TRBD1. CDR3 length: 14 amino acids. V gave up 6 bases and J gave up 4 bases; unmatched junction bases: 7. The germline V gene has CDR1 MGHDK and CDR2 SYGVNS. Here the CDR3 DNA reads TGTGCCAGCAGCGGACAGGGAAAGGGAGAGACCCAGTACTTC. This sequence encodes CASSGQGKGETQYF. Full variable domain (rest looked up from reference TRBV25-1 and TRBJ2-5): EADIYQTPRYLVIGTGKKITLECSQTMGHDKMYWYQQDPGMELHLIHYSYGVNSTEKGDLSSESTVSRIRTEHFPLTLESARPSHTSQYLCASSGQGKGETQYFGPGTRLLVL.

This clonotype was seen repeatedly, ten times or more. The chain couples TRBV4-1 to TRBJ2-3, with D hard to call. The CDR3 contains 11 residues. Germline V CDR1 and CDR2: MGHRA, YSYEKL. V lost 1 base to trimming and J lost 9 bases, with 5 bases between them. The CDR3 here is CASSQAKTQYF. DNA of the CDR3: TGCGCCAGCAGCCAAGCCAAAACGCAGTATTTT.

This clonotype occurred many times. The chain is built from TRBV5-5 and TRBJ2-1; D is uncertain. With 0 bases removed from V and 12 bases from J, the gap between germline ends came to 10 bases. This CDR3 is built from 12 residues. Germline V lookup: CDR1 SGHKS, CDR2 YYEKEE (reference sequence). The CDR3, as DNA: TGTGCCAGCAGCTTGGCTACAGTAGCGCAGTTCTTC. It is translated as CASSLATVAQFF.

This clonotype was recorded many times. The chain recombines TRBV6-5 with TRBJ2-5, with TRBD2 identical over 7 bases. There are 13 residues in the CDR3. Trimming removed 6 bases from V and 5 bases from J; junction bases left unmatched: 6. In germline, CDR1 is MNHEY, CDR2 SVGAGI. The CDR3 region has the DNA TGTGCCAGCAGCACGGGGGGTTGGGAGACCCAGTACTTC. Amino acid sequence: CASSTGGWETQYF.

This clonotype was detected ten times or more. The V and J genes are TRBV6-5 and TRBJ2-7; 8 nucleotides match TRBD1. Germline CDR1 reads MNHEY; CDR2 reads SVGAGI. The CDR3 runs to 14 residues. Unmatched junction bases numbered 7, after V lost 7 bases and J lost 2 bases. CDR3 residues: CASNQDRVPYEQYF. CDR3 nucleotide sequence: TGTGCCAGCAACCAGGACAGGGTGCCCTACGAGCAGTACTTC.

In this sample, this clonotype turned up many times. J is TRBJ2-1 and V is TRBV20-1; D unresolved. The V end lost 2 bases, the J end lost 2 bases, and 4 bases lay between the germline ends. CDR3 size: 12 residues. Looked up from germline, CDR1 is DFQATT and CDR2 is SNEGSKA (reference sequence). In DNA form, the CDR3 reads TGCAGTGCTAGACACCCCTACAATGAGCAGTTCTTC. It specifies CSARHPYNEQFF.

This clonotype occurred many times. The chain uses TRBV24-1 and TRBJ2-2; D possibly corresponds to TRBD2 (6 bases). V lost 1 base to trimming and J lost 0 bases, with 11 bases between them. CDR3 length: 17 amino acids. Germline CDR1 and CDR2: KGHDR and SFDVKD. The CDR3 sequence: CATSDLGRKANTGELFF. The CDR3 bases are TGTGCCACCAGTGATTTAGGGAGGAAGGCGAACACCGGGGAGCTGTTTTTT.

This clonotype was observed at least ten times. The chain uses TRBV20-1 and TRBJ1-6; possible D gene TRBD1, 5 bases. The length of the CDR3 is 14 residues. The V end was cut by 3 bases, the J end by 5 bases, with 11 bases between. Germline V gene lookup returns CDR1 DFQATT and CDR2 SNEGSKA (reference sequence). Here the CDR3 reads CSARTGPDNSPLHF. CDR3 bases: TGCAGTGCTAGGACGGGGCCGGATAATTCACCCCTCCACTTT.

In its sample, this clonotype was seen many times. This chain uses TRBV7-2 with TRBJ2-3, with D hard to call. Germline loops: CDR1 SGHTA, CDR2 FQGNSA. V was cut by 1 base and J by 2 bases, with 7 bases left in between. This CDR3 has 14 residues. The CDR3 reads CASSLVGATDTQYF. The DNA for the CDR3 is TGTGCCAGCAGCTTAGTCGGCGCCACAGATACGCAGTATTTT.

This clonotype was counted many times. The rearrangement uses TRBV28 and TRBJ2-5, with 7 bases aligning to TRBD2. The CDR3 consists of 14 residues. CDR1 is MDHEN and CDR2 is SYDVKM in the germline V gene. With 6 bases clipped from V and 7 bases from J, the junction kept 11 bases outside the gene matches. DNA of the CDR3: TGTGCCAGCAGCCAGGGACTAAACTTAAGGACCCAGTACTTC. Translation gives CASSQGLNLRTQYF.

This clonotype was observed a few times. The chain is built from TRBV5-1 and TRBJ1-4, with a possible D match to TRBD1 (5 bases). Looked up from germline, CDR1 is SGHRS and CDR2 is YFSETQ. Trimming removed 0 bases from V and 7 bases from J, with 13 bases in between. This CDR3 region has 15 residues. In DNA, the CDR3 is TGCGCCAGCAGCTTGGACTCCTTGGGGGGTGAAAAACTGTTTTTT. Protein sequence: CASSLDSLGGEKLFF.

The chain is built from TRBV3-1 and TRBJ2-3, with 8 nucleotides matching TRBD2. The CDR3 is 16 residues long. CDR1 and CDR2 from the germline V gene are LGHDT and YNNKEL (reference sequence). The J segment lost 2 bases and the V segment lost 1 base, leaving 5 bases of the junction unmatched. CDR3 nucleotides: TGTGCCAGCAGCCAAGTGAGCGGGGGCTTCACAGATACGCAGTATTTT. This encodes CASSQVSGGFTDTQYF.

This clonotype appeared many times. The chain employs TRBV20-1 and TRBJ2-5, with D possibly being TRBD1 or TRBD2 (6 bases each). Germline V gives CDR1 DFQATT, CDR2 SNEGSKA (reference sequence). V lost 0 bases to trimming and J lost 6 bases, with 14 bases between them. The CDR3 is made up of 14 amino acids. CDR3 sequence: CSARDMEGVKTQYF. The CDR3 DNA is TGCAGTGCTAGAGATATGGAGGGGGTAAAGACCCAGTACTTC.

By sample share, this clonotype is medium-sized. This chain connects TRBV7-6 to TRBJ2-7; D is perhaps TRBD1 (5 bases). This CDR3 has 13 amino acids. The germline gives CDR1 SGHVS, CDR2 FNYEAQ. The V end lost 5 bases, the J end lost 3 bases, and 11 bases lay between the germline ends. As DNA, the CDR3 is TGTGCCAGCAGCCCAGGACAAGTCTACGAGCAGTACTTC. Protein product: CASSPGQVYEQYF.

There are many counts of this clonotype. The chain employs TRBV20-1 and TRBJ2-5; weak D call: TRBD1 (6 bases). Looked up from germline, CDR1 is DFQATT and CDR2 is SNEGSKA (reference sequence). Trimming took off 0 bases at V and 5 bases at J, with 13 bases between the two ends. The CDR3 covers 14 residues. CDR3 DNA sequence: TGCAGTGCTAGAGACATGGACAGTCTGGAGACCCAGTACTTC. It codes for CSARDMDSLETQYF.

This clonotype was picked up many times. The chain recombines TRBV5-1 with TRBJ2-1; no clear D. Germline CDR1 reads SGHRS; CDR2 reads YFSETQ. There are 14 residues in the CDR3. Trimming left V 0 bases short and J 8 bases short, with 12 bases between. CDR3 amino acids: CASSLGPSGDEQFF. The CDR3 nucleotides are TGCGCCAGCAGCTTGGGGCCGTCCGGCGATGAGCAGTTCTTC.

The table lists this clonotype with many counts. J is TRBJ2-5 and V is TRBV10-3; D is perhaps TRBD2 (5 bases). V lost 2 bases to trimming and J lost 7 bases, with 17 bases between them. This CDR3 comprises 15 residues. Germline assignment: CDR1 ENHRY and CDR2 SYGVKD. The CDR3 reads CAISEPTRTGGTQYF. CDR3 coding DNA: TGTGCCATCAGTGAGCCCACCCGGACTGGAGGGACCCAGTACTTC.

There are many counts of this clonotype. CDR3: CASRARIATYGYTF. CDR3 nucleotides: TGTGCCAGCAGAGCACGGATAGCAACCTATGGCTACACCTTC. The chain employs TRBV2 and TRBJ1-2; no clear D. The CDR3 contains 14 residues. Trimming took 6 bases from V and 4 from J, leaving 15 bases between them. Germline V gene sequence: CDR1 SNHLY, CDR2 FYNNEI.